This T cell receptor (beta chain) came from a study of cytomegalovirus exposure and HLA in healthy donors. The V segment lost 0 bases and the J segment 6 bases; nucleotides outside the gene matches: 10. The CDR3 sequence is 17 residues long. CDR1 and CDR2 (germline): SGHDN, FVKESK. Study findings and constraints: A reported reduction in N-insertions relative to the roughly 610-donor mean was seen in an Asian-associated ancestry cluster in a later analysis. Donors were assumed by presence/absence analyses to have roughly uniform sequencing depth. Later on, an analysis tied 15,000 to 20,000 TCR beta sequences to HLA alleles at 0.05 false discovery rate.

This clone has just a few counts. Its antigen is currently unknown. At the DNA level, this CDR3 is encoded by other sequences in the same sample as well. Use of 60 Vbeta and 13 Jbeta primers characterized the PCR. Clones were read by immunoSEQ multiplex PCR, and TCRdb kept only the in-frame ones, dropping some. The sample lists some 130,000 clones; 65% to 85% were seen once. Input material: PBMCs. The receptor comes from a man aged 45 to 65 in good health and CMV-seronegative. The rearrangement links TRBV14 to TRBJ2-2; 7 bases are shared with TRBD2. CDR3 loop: CASSQDQAGQGPGELFF. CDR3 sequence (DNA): TGTGCCAGCAGCCAAGATCAAGCGGGGCAAGGCCCCGGGGAGCTGTTTTTT.